The sequence of this T cell receptor beta chain was determined in a study of shared clonotypes between healthy human individuals. It was into CD45RA+ naive and CD45RA-negative memory subsets that the CD4+ cells were split. Findings of the study overall: Sharing across four donors was highest in naive CD4 (around 5%) and lowest in memory CD8 (around 0.4%).

Points on this clone: The antigen is undetermined.

Germline V gives CDR1 MGHRA, CDR2 YSYEKL. CDR3 size: 15 residues. V was clipped by 1 base and J by 3 bases, with 11 bases between them. This was a deep-level run. TCRdb's table, derived via immunoSEQ multiplex PCR, lists solely in-frame clones and lacks some. The table shows about 1.1 million clones, with around three quarters occurring only once. The source material was memory CD4+ T cells from PBMCs. The subset was: CD45RA-negative fraction. This chain joins TRBV4-1 and TRBJ2-3; D possibly matches TRBD1 or TRBD2 (5 bases each). The receptor comes from a man younger than 30 in good health. Some clones in this sample may be carry-over from other donors' samples. CDR3 DNA sequence: TGCGCCAGCAGCCAAGCGGGGCAGGGTACAGATACGCAGTATTTT. It encodes CASSQAGQGTDTQYF.